The T cell receptor beta chain described here comes from a study of blood T cell repertoires in COVID-19. Study-wide context: Specimens from acute and convalescent COVID-19 originated in the United States, Italy and Spain. The analysed material was cDNA or gDNA that came from T cells, B-cell-depleted T cells, or PBMCs.

V was cut by 1 base and J by 1 base, with 10 bases left in between. The CDR3 totals 15 residues. Germline V gene data show CDR1 as SGHTA and CDR2 as FQGNSA. Original processing methods: How many nucleated cells were present was estimated from reference gene primer amplification. Profiling relied on immunoSEQ multiplex PCR, and the TCRdb table lists in-frame clones only, not all of them. The DNA gave D and trimming, while V, J and clone size come from that table. The sample contains some 260,000 clones, 82% of which appear only once. V and J are TRBV7-2 and TRBJ2-5; no clear D gene. The specimen was peripheral blood. This receptor was obtained from a young woman with acute or convalescent COVID-19. CDR3 bases: TGTGCCAGCAGCTTAGGTCTAGGTATCCAAGAGACCCAGTACTTC. Its protein is CASSLGLGIQETQYF.